This T cell receptor beta chain is from a study of shared clonotypes between healthy human individuals. Study-wide results and limits: Naive subsets generally exceeded memory subsets in estimated richness. The authors expected sequencing depth to affect clonotype sharing among donors.

Profiling relied on immunoSEQ multiplex PCR, and the TCRdb table lists in-frame clones only, not all of them. The sample lists around 700,000 clones, 55% to 75% occurring once. CDR1 MNHEY and CDR2 SMNVEV come from the germline V gene (reference sequence). Trimming at V came to 3 bases and at J to 5 bases, leaving 19 bases not matched to a gene. The CDR3 loop spans 19 amino acids. This clone was seen a few times. Its antigen is not known. This chain joins TRBV27 and TRBJ2-5; 9 positions match TRBD2. The sequenced sample was memory CD4+ T cells sorted from blood. As for subset: CD45RA-negative fraction. This TCR came from a woman aged 25-40 years in good health. In nucleotides, the CDR3 is TGTGCCAGCAGTTTCAAACACCCCAATAGCGGGAGCCCTCGCGAGACCCAGTACTTC. Its protein product is CASSFKHPNSGSPRETQYF.